The TCR beta chain under discussion was sequenced for a study of blood T cell repertoires in COVID-19. Study details: Italy, Spain and the United States were the sources of the convalescent and acute COVID-19 samples. Sample material is recorded as cDNA or gDNA derived from T cells, B-cell-depleted T cells, or PBMCs.

Per germline, CDR1 SGDLS and CDR2 YYNGEE. V was clipped by 4 bases and J by 2 bases, with 9 bases between them. There are 14 residues in the CDR3. In the authors' workflow: Reference gene primer amplification gave estimated nucleated cell counts. Assay: immunoSEQ multiplex PCR; the TCRdb copy retains only in-frame clones and omits some. The D gene and trimming were derived from the DNA, and the V and J assignments and clone size from that table. This sample has some 200,000 clones, with about 80% found just once. The chain couples TRBV9 to TRBJ2-2; tentatively, D is TRBD2 (5 bases). The receptor was isolated from a human donor with acute or convalescent COVID-19. The donor label of this sample is uncertain. The sample was peripheral blood. CDR3 in DNA: TGTGCCAGCAGCCTTTCTAGCAACACCGGGGAGCTGTTTTTT. It translates to CASSLSSNTGELFF.